A single sample is the source of the 4 T cell receptor beta chains below, sequenced in a study of CD8 T cells in Susac syndrome. Reverse transcription of about 0.45 to 1 ug RNA used random hexamers. TCRdb re-derived calls from the immunoSEQ multiplex PCR reads in MiXCR, one entry per CDR3 protein. This sample has about 150,000 distinct CDR3 sequences, with 85% to 95% found just once. The source material was CD4+ T cells from PBMCs. The receptors derive from a human donor with Susac syndrome.

This sequence joins TRBV5-4 and TRBJ2-5; TRBD2 aligns across 14 bases. Germline-derived CDR1 and CDR2 are SGHNT and YYREEE (reference sequence). CDR3 length equals 16 residues. The V gene end was trimmed by 4 bases and the J gene end by 5 bases; junction bases not matched to a gene: 7. The CDR3, as DNA: TGTGCCAGCAGCACCCGGACTAGCGGGGGGCCGGAGACCCAGTACTTC. Its protein product is CASSTRTSGGPETQYF.

There are a few counts of this clonotype. The V and J genes are TRBV7-2 and TRBJ2-5; D is undetermined. This CDR3 comprises 11 residues. The V gene's germline CDR1 is SGHTA and CDR2 FQGNSA. V was shortened by 3 bases and J by 1 base, with 0 bases between the two germline ends. CDR3 residues: CASSFQETQYF. CDR3 sequence (DNA): TGTGCCAGCAGCTTCCAAGAGACCCAGTACTTC.

The rearrangement links TRBV6-2 or TRBV6-3 to TRBJ1-5, with D uncertain. The CDR3 covers 13 residues. V was cut by 8 bases and J by 5 bases, with 13 bases left in between. Germline lookup yields CDR1 MNHEY and CDR2 SVGEGT. DNA of the CDR3: TGTGCCAGCGGGTCAACGAACCATCAGCCCCAGCATTTT. Translation: CASGSTNHQPQHF.

The V gene is TRBV9, the J gene TRBJ1-4; D perhaps matches TRBD1 (5 bases). Trimming removed 3 bases at V and 3 bases at J, with 12 bases between. Per germline, CDR1 SGDLS and CDR2 YYNGEE. The CDR3 extends over 15 amino acids. The CDR3 nucleotides are TGTGCCAGCAGCGCCTCAGGGTCTGCTAATGAAAAACTGTTTTTT. Amino acids: CASSASGSANEKLFF.